This entry is about one T cell receptor beta chain. These data originate in a study of blood T cell repertoires in COVID-19. Study-wide context: Both acute and convalescent COVID-19 samples were obtained from the United States, Italy and Spain. Sources were T cells, B-cell-depleted T cells, or PBMCs; the material itself was cDNA or gDNA.

How the authors handled the data: Scientists estimated how many nucleated cells there were by amplifying reference gene primers. Here immunoSEQ multiplex PCR was the method, and the copy in TCRdb shows in-frame clones only, minus some. That table supplies the V and J calls and clone size; D and trimming were determined from the DNA. The sample shows over 85,000 clones, roughly 80% of them seen only once. Trimming removed 3 bases from V and 6 bases from J, with 9 bases in between. The length of the CDR3 is 12 residues. From germline, CDR1 is SQVTM and CDR2 ANQGSEA. The TCR was taken from a human donor in a cohort sampled during active COVID-19. The chain has TRBV29-1 and TRBJ2-1; weak D call: TRBD1 (5 bases). Sequencing was performed on peripheral blood. CDR3 DNA sequence: TGCAGCGTTGACAGGGTAGGCAATGAGCAGTTCTTC. Its protein is CSVDRVGNEQFF.